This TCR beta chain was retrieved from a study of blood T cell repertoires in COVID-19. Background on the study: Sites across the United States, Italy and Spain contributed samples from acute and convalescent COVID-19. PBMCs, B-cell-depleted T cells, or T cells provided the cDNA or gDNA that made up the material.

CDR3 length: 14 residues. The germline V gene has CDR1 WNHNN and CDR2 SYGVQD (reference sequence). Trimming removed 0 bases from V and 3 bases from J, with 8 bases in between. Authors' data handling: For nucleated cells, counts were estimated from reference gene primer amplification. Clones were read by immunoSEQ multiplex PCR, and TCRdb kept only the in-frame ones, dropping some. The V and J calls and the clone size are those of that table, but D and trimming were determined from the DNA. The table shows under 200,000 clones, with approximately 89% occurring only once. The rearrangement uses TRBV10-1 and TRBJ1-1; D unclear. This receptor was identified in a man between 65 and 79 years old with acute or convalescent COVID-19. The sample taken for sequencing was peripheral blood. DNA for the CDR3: TGCGCCAGCAGTGAGTCTGGTCGGGACACTGAAGCTTTCTTT. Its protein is CASSESGRDTEAFF.